This T cell receptor (beta chain) was observed in a study of blood T cell repertoires in COVID-19. Study context: Acute and convalescent COVID-19 specimens originated in the United States, Italy and Spain. In each case, the material was cDNA or gDNA derived from T cells, B-cell-depleted T cells, or PBMCs.

The CDR3 has 14 amino acids. The junction had 8 bases not matched to a gene; V was cut back by 5 bases and J by 7 bases. The V gene's germline CDR1 is MNHEY and CDR2 SVGAGI. As originally analysed: Estimation of nucleated cell counts relied on the amplification of reference gene primers. The protocol was immunoSEQ multiplex PCR, while the TCRdb copy is restricted to in-frame clones and leaves out a portion. V, J and clone size derive from that table, while D and trimming were established from the DNA sequence. Here the sample spans under 300,000 clones, more than 75% being singletons. In its sample, this clone was seen once.

This chain uses TRBV6-5 with TRBJ1-5; 7 bases are a match to TRBD1. This TCR derives from a woman aged 70 to 79 with active or convalescent COVID-19. The sequenced sample was peripheral blood. CDR3: CASSRGQDLQPQHF. In DNA form, the CDR3 reads TGTGCCAGCAGTAGGGGGCAGGACCTCCAGCCCCAGCATTTT.